This TCR beta chain was obtained from a study of cytomegalovirus exposure and HLA in healthy donors. Whereas donors were nominally healthy upon sampling, unrecorded immune exposures were probable. To note about this clone: Antigen unknown.

The CDR3 totals 14 residues. The V end was cut by 4 bases, the J end by 6 bases, with 12 bases between. 13 Jbeta primers and 60 Vbeta primers were used for the PCR. Sequencing was performed with immunoSEQ multiplex PCR; in TCRdb, only in-frame clones are kept and a portion is missing. Among 100,000 to 150,000 clones listed, roughly 84% were seen once. Study-level points and caveats: Cytomegalovirus-associated status was assigned to roughly 160 TCR beta chains.

Sequencing was done on a sample of PBMCs. This rearrangement joins TRBV23-1 to TRBJ1-4; D remains ambiguous. TRBV23-1 is annotated as an ORF whose role is uncertain. The TCR was taken from a boy under 18 in good health and CMV-seronegative. The CDR3 region has the DNA TGCGCCAGCAGTCCAGAGCCCGAGGATGAAAAACTGTTTTTT. It specifies CASSPEPEDEKLFF.